The 23 T cell receptor beta chains in this list originate from one sample, sequenced in a study of cytomegalovirus exposure and HLA in healthy donors. PCR employed 60 Vbeta and 13 Jbeta primers. Measured with immunoSEQ multiplex PCR; TCRdb has only the in-frame clones, and not every one. The sample consists of about 110,000 clones, over 60% of them appearing once. Sequences were obtained from PBMCs. The receptors were sampled from a man aged 30 to 45 in good health and CMV-seropositive.

The chain couples TRBV6-5 to TRBJ1-2; 9 nucleotides align to TRBD1. V trimming: 5 bases; J trimming: 3 bases; junction bases outside the gene matches: 4. In germline, CDR1 is MNHEY, CDR2 SVGAGI. The CDR3 covers 14 residues. CDR3 sequence reads: CASSRTGVDYGYTF. The DNA of the CDR3 is TGTGCCAGCAGTCGGACAGGGGTAGACTATGGCTACACCTTC.

Only a few counts were recorded for this clone. The chain carries TRBV2 and TRBJ2-3, with a tentative D call TRBD1 (7 bases). This CDR3 is built from 14 residues. The germline V and J ends were trimmed by 6 bases and 2 bases, with 12 bases remaining between them. CDR1 and CDR2 from the germline V gene are SNHLY and FYNNEI. The CDR3 DNA sequence: TGTGCCAGCAGGCGGGACAGACACACAGATACGCAGTATTTT. Its translation: CASRRDRHTDTQYF.

This clone was detected only a few times. V and J are TRBV9 and TRBJ2-7; the match to TRBD2 covers 7 bases. With 7 bases clipped from V and 6 bases from J, the junction kept 16 bases outside the gene matches. This CDR3 spans 15 amino acids. Germline V gene data show CDR1 as SGDLS and CDR2 as YYNGEE. The CDR3: CASSPGGTSGVEQYF. CDR3 coding DNA: TGTGCCAGCTCCCCAGGTGGGACCAGCGGGGTCGAGCAGTACTTC. The variable domain in full, with the rest retrieved from reference TRBV9 and TRBJ2-7, is DSGVTQTPKHLITATGQRVTLRCSPRSGDLSVYWYQQSLDQGLQFLIQYYNGEERAKGNILERFSAQQFPDLHSELNLSSLELGDSALYFCASSPGGTSGVEQYFGPGTRLTVT.

This clone was counted between two and nine times. This chain uses TRBV2 with TRBJ2-3, with a tentative D call TRBD2 (5 bases). Germline CDR1 SNHLY, CDR2 FYNNEI. This CDR3 has 15 residues. The V gene lost 8 bases and the J gene lost 0 bases, with 15 bases spanning the gap. In DNA, the CDR3 is TGTGCCAGCGCCCACCCGGGGTTGAGCACAGATACGCAGTATTTT. This encodes CASAHPGLSTDTQYF.

V and J are TRBV7-6 and TRBJ2-7, with D possibly TRBD1 on 5 matching bases. Between the trimmed V and J ends, which lost 1 base and 5 bases, there was a span of 6 bases. The V gene's germline CDR1 is SGHVS and CDR2 FNYEAQ. This CDR3 region has 12 residues. CDR3 sequence reads: CASSLEGDEQYF. As DNA, the CDR3 is TGTGCCAGCAGCTTAGAAGGGGACGAGCAGTACTTC. The full variable domain, its missing parts supplied by reference TRBV7-6 and TRBJ2-7, is GAGVSQSPRYKVTKRGQDVALRCDPISGHVSLYWYRQALGQGPEFLTYFNYEAQQDKSGLPNDRFSAERPEGSISTLTIQRTEQRDSAMYRCASSLEGDEQYFGPGTRLTVT.

V usage is TRBV5-1 and J usage is TRBJ2-5; 9 positions match TRBD2. Germline V gene lookup returns CDR1 SGHRS and CDR2 YFSETQ. The CDR3 is 17 amino acids. With 0 bases clipped from V and 2 bases from J, the junction kept 8 bases outside the gene matches. This CDR3 reads CASSLALAGRGQETQYF. The DNA for the CDR3 is TGCGCCAGCAGCTTGGCCCTAGCGGGGAGAGGGCAAGAGACCCAGTACTTC.

The V call is TRBV5-4, the J call TRBJ2-3, with TRBD2 matching over 9 bases. V dropped 1 base and J dropped 1; count of bases not matched to a gene: 4. The CDR3 has 16 amino acids. CDR1 and CDR2 from the germline V gene are SGHNT and YYREEE (reference sequence). DNA for the CDR3: TGTGCCAGCAGCTTGATGGAGCGGGGGGGCACAGATACGCAGTATTTT. The encoded protein is CASSLMERGGTDTQYF.

CDR3 DNA: TGTGCCAGCAGCTTAGGACAGGGGAGTCTGAACACTGAAGCTTTCTTT. Its protein product is CASSLGQGSLNTEAFF. This chain joins TRBV7-9 and TRBJ1-1; 8 bases match TRBD1. Germline values: CDR1 SEHNR, CDR2 FQNEAQ (reference sequence). The CDR3 runs to 16 residues. V lost 1 base to trimming and J lost 0 bases; unmatched junction nucleotides: 4.

This sequence joins TRBV19 and TRBJ2-7, with 9 bases lining up with TRBD2. From germline, CDR1 is LNHDA and CDR2 SQIVND (reference sequence). After removal of 5 bases from V and 5 bases from J, the junction contained 10 bases not matched to a gene. The CDR3 has 15 residues. In nucleotides, the CDR3 is TGTGCCAGTAGTTGGACGGGCGGGGGGGCCGACGAGCAGTACTTC. Protein: CASSWTGGGADEQYF.

The rearrangement links TRBV19 to TRBJ2-7, with 12 bases identical to TRBD1. The germline V gene has CDR1 LNHDA and CDR2 SQIVND (reference sequence). Losses at the gene ends were 9 bases for V and 4 bases for J; bases not matched to a gene: 16. The CDR3 extends over 17 amino acids. Here the CDR3 DNA reads TGTGCCAGCCCCCGGGGCTGGGACAGGGGGCATGTATACGAGCAGTACTTC. The encoded protein is CASPRGWDRGHVYEQYF.

This chain uses TRBV5-6 with TRBJ2-3, with 7 bases matching TRBD2. CDR3 length: 16 residues. After removal of 5 bases from V and 0 bases from J, the junction contained 9 bases not matched to a gene. Germline V CDR1 and CDR2: SGHDT, YYEEEE. The CDR3 DNA reads TGTGCCAGCAGGGTCGAGCGGGGATCTAGCACAGATACGCAGTATTTT. Amino acid sequence: CASRVERGSSTDTQYF.

The chain links TRBV19 to TRBJ1-2, with D perhaps matching TRBD1 (6 bases). This CDR3 contains 14 residues. Germline V lookup: CDR1 LNHDA, CDR2 SQIVND (reference sequence). Trimming pared 7 bases from V and 2 bases from J, leaving 14 bases between. DNA for the CDR3: TGTGCCAGTATGGGTACAGGGATCAACTATGGCTACACCTTC. As protein: CASMGTGINYGYTF.

The rearrangement uses TRBV5-1 and TRBJ1-5; the D gene is possibly TRBD1 (5 bases). V was trimmed by 0 bases and J by 2 bases, leaving 12 bases between them. CDR1 and CDR2 from the germline V gene are SGHRS and YFSETQ. The CDR3 loop spans 16 amino acids. CDR3 bases: TGCGCCAGCAGCTTGGGTCCAGGGCGAGGCAATCAGCCCCAGCATTTT. Translated: CASSLGPGRGNQPQHF.

The J gene is TRBJ1-3, the V gene TRBV28; 7 nucleotides line up with TRBD1. CDR3 size: 14 residues. V gave up 6 bases and J gave up 3 bases; unmatched junction bases: 5. Germline CDR1 and CDR2: MDHEN and SYDVKM. CDR3 loop: CASRTGLDGNTIYF. CDR3 nucleotides: TGTGCCAGCAGGACAGGGTTGGATGGAAACACCATATATTTT.

Here the CDR3 reads CASSLVGEGDGYTF. The CDR3 DNA sequence: TGCGCCAGCAGCTTGGTGGGAGAGGGGGATGGCTACACCTTC. The rearrangement links TRBV5-1 to TRBJ1-2; possible D gene TRBD1, 6 bases. Germline V lookup: CDR1 SGHRS, CDR2 YFSETQ. V was clipped by 0 bases and J by 6 bases, with 12 bases between them. This CDR3 region has 14 residues.

This clone occurred once. Here the CDR3 DNA reads TGTGCCAGCCGCCTAACGAACACCGGGGAGCTGTTTTTT. Protein: CASRLTNTGELFF. The rearrangement links TRBV6-6 to TRBJ2-2; no firm D call. Germline V gene data show CDR1 as MNHNY and CDR2 as SVGAGI (reference sequence). Trimming took 8 bases from V and 0 from J, leaving 7 bases between them. The CDR3 runs to 13 residues.

The genes are TRBV28 and TRBJ2-2; tentatively, D is TRBD1 (6 bases). The CDR3 runs 17 residues. In germline, CDR1 is MDHEN, CDR2 SYDVKM. V lost 2 bases, J lost 5 bases, and 18 bases lay in between. CDR3 loop: CASSLNAGTSRTGELFF. The CDR3, as DNA: TGTGCCAGCAGTTTAAACGCTGGGACAAGTCGGACCGGGGAGCTGTTTTTT.

In nucleotides, the CDR3 is TGTGCCGGTGGGGCACAGCAAGAGACCCAGTACTTC. Its translation: CAGGAQQETQYF. V usage is TRBV30 and J usage is TRBJ2-5; weak D call: TRBD1 (5 bases). This CDR3 is built from 12 residues. Trimming pared 8 bases from V and 2 bases from J, leaving 12 bases between. Germline-derived CDR1 and CDR2 are GTSNPN and SVGIG (reference sequence). Filled out from reference TRBV30 and TRBJ2-5, the complete variable domain reads SQTIHQWPATLVQPVGSPLSLECTVEGTSNPNLYWYRQAAGRGLQLLFYSVGIGQISSEVPQNLSASRPQDRQFILSSKKLLLSDSGFYLCAGGAQQETQYFGPGTRLLVL.

V gene TRBV5-5 combines with J gene TRBJ1-2; 7 bases align to TRBD1. The CDR3 is 14 amino acids. V shed 3 bases, J shed 3 bases, and the junction held 5 bases outside the gene matches. CDR1 and CDR2 (germline): SGHKS, YYEKEE (reference sequence). CDR3 in amino acids: CASSWGTVDYGYTF. In nucleotides, the CDR3 is TGTGCCAGCAGCTGGGGGACAGTTGACTATGGCTACACCTTC. Drawing the rest from reference TRBV5-5 and TRBJ1-2, the complete variable domain is DAGVTQSPTHLIKTRGQQVTLRCSPISGHKSVSWYQQVLGQGPQFIFQYYEKEERGRGNFPDRFSARQFPNYSSELNVNALLLGDSALYLCASSWGTVDYGYTFGSGTRLTVV.

This chain links TRBV7-8 with TRBJ2-1; 7 nucleotides agree with TRBD1. The length of the CDR3 is 15 residues. Unmatched junction bases numbered 7, after V lost 1 base and J lost 7 bases. CDR1 is SGHVS, CDR2 FQNEAQ, per germline. Here the CDR3 reads CASSLGQGLGNEQFF. The CDR3 DNA is TGTGCCAGCAGCTTAGGACAGGGTTTGGGTAATGAGCAGTTCTTC.

This chain joins TRBV7-2 and TRBJ2-6, with 9 positions matching TRBD1. Losses at the gene ends were 6 bases for V and 0 bases for J; bases not matched to a gene: 6. The CDR3 spans 17 residues. The germline CDR1 and CDR2 sequences are SGHTA and FQGNSA. This chain's CDR3 is CASRRDRAPSGANVLTF. DNA of the CDR3: TGTGCCAGCAGACGGGACAGGGCCCCCTCTGGGGCCAACGTCCTGACTTTC.

In DNA, the CDR3 is TGCGCCAGCAGTCAATCGAATCAGGGGTCCCCATTAGCCAAAAACATTCAGTACTTC. Protein: CASSQSNQGSPLAKNIQYF. The chain joins TRBV23-1 to TRBJ2-4, with D tentatively TRBD1 (6 bases). TRBV23-1 is identified as an open reading frame with a role that is uncertain. The CDR3 runs to 19 residues. The V and J ends lost 0 bases and 0 bases respectively, with 18 bases between them.

This rearrangement joins TRBV6-1 to TRBJ2-7, with D perhaps matching TRBD2 (5 bases). V was trimmed by 1 base and J by 4 bases, leaving 14 bases between them. The germline V gene has CDR1 MNHNS and CDR2 SASEGT. CDR3 length: 15 residues. CDR3 DNA sequence: TGTGCCAGCAGTGAAGGGGCAGCGGCTTTTTACGAGCAGTACTTC. Translation gives CASSEGAAAFYEQYF.